A single sample is the source of the 12 T cell receptor beta chains below, sequenced in a study of esophageal squamous cell carcinoma under preoperative chemotherapy (dated by TCRdb to 2016 to 2018). The sample's time point label, decoded: after preoperative PTX-NDP chemotherapy. Preparation of the library involved PCR. Sequencing was performed on a HiSeq X Ten. TCRdb passed the public sequencing reads through fastp at Q25 and MiXCR, retaining productive beta sequences. CDR3 protein sequences are deduplicated, and each keeps its most common genes and DNA. The sample profile shows some 32,000 distinct CDR3 sequences; roughly 52% of them were found once. The ten largest account for roughly 23% of the sample. Sampling took place from a patient given preoperative chemotherapy. The receptors derive from a human donor with esophageal squamous cell carcinoma. The donor label of this sample is uncertain.

Points on this clonotype: The junction differs from germline at one of its ends, possibly a read error. The CDR3 reads CASSLKLGRGDEDTQFF. In DNA, the CDR3 is TGTGCCAGCAGCCTCAAACTGGGGCGGGGGGATGAAGACACGCAGTTCTTT. The chain has TRBV7-3 and TRBJ2-3, with 8 bases matching TRBD2. Germline-derived CDR1 and CDR2 are SGHTA and FQGTGA. The CDR3 runs 17 residues.

Comments on this clonotype: The germline gene is not matched at one end of the junction; a read error may be the cause. The J gene is TRBJ2-3, the V gene TRBV7-8; a possible D gene is TRBD1 (5 bases). Germline CDR1 reads SGHVS; CDR2 reads FQNEAQ. The CDR3 covers 16 residues. CDR3 region: CASRGLGAASTDTQFF. Here the CDR3 DNA reads TGTGCCAGCAGGGGCCTAGGGGCTGCAAGCACAGATACGCAGTTTTTT.

The chain has TRBV10-3 and TRBJ2-5; the D gene could be TRBD1 or TRBD2 (5 bases each). Near its end, the DNA agrees better with TRBJ2-7, so the J call may be wrong. Germline V gene lookup returns CDR1 ENHRY and CDR2 SYGVKD. CDR3 size: 14 residues. In DNA, the CDR3 is TGTGCCGTGCCTTCTGGGCCCGGGGCCAACGAGCAGTACTTC. Protein product: CAVPSGPGANEQYF.

Regarding this clonotype: One end of the junction varies from germline; a read error may be responsible. This chain joins TRBV7-6 and TRBJ2-2, with 8 bases that match TRBD2. The length of the CDR3 is 16 residues. In germline, CDR1 is SGHVS, CDR2 FNYEAQ. Here the CDR3 DNA reads TGTGCCAGCAGCTTGGGCGGGGGGTCGAACACCGGGGCGCTGTATTTT. It codes for CASSLGGGSNTGALYF.

By frequency in the sample, this clonotype is medium-sized. The V and J genes are TRBV7-2 and TRBJ2-3; tentatively, D is TRBD1 (5 bases). This CDR3 comprises 16 residues. In germline, CDR1 is SGHTA, CDR2 FQGNSA. Trimming took off 2 bases at V and 2 bases at J, with 14 bases between the two ends. CDR3 DNA: TGTGCCAGCAGCTTAAGGGGTAGGGGCCTCACAGATACGCAGTATTTT. Translating gives CASSLRGRGLTDTQYF.

The chain links TRBV12-3 or TRBV12-4 to TRBJ1-2, with 7 bases lining up with TRBD1. The V segment lost 3 bases and the J segment 2 bases; nucleotides outside the gene matches: 6. The CDR3 has 15 residues. In nucleotides, the CDR3 is TGTGCCAGCAGTTTGGGACTGGGACAGAACTATGGCTACACCTTC. Its protein is CASSLGLGQNYGYTF.

Regarding this clonotype: Germline and junction disagree at one end, which may indicate a read error. V gene TRBV6-1 combines with J gene TRBJ2-3; D is perhaps TRBD2 (6 bases). Looked up from germline, CDR1 is MNHNS and CDR2 is SASEGT. This CDR3 region has 14 residues. For the CDR3, the DNA is TGTGCGGGCAGTGCGGGACGAGCCCTCGATACGCAGTATTTC. Its protein is CAGSAGRALDTQYF.

In regard to this clonotype: One junction end disagrees with the germline gene, perhaps due to a read error. The chain is built from TRBV11-3 and TRBJ2-3; 7 bases are shared with TRBD2. Germline loops: CDR1 SGHNT, CDR2 YENEEA. The CDR3 is made up of 14 amino acids. The CDR3 bases are TGTGCGAGGAGCGGGGACTGGGACCAAGATACCCAGTACTTT. Translating it yields CARSGDWDQDTQYF.

A word on this clonotype: One end of the junction is discordant with germline, which a read error may explain. The chain carries TRBV6-1 and TRBJ2-3; D may be TRBD2 (5 bases). CDR1 is MNHNS, CDR2 SASEGT, per germline. CDR3 length: 14 residues. The chain's CDR3 is CGSRPVLAKNTQYF. The CDR3 DNA sequence: TGTGGCAGCAGGCCGGTGCTAGCCAAAAATACGCAGTATTTT.

V and J are TRBV11-2 and TRBJ1-6; a weak D match, TRBD1 (5 bases). CDR3 size: 16 residues. Germline V gene data show CDR1 as SGHAT and CDR2 as FQNNGV. Trimming removed 1 base at V and 2 bases at J, with 9 bases between. The CDR3, as DNA: TGTGCCAGCAGCTTAGGGGGGAACCCCTATAATTCACCCCTCCACTTT. It is translated as CASSLGGNPYNSPLHF. The full variable domain, completed using reference TRBV11-2 and TRBJ1-6, is EAGVAQSPRYKIIEKRQSVAFWCNPISGHATLYWYQQILGQGPKLLIQFQNNGVVDDSQLPKDRFSAERLKGVDSTLKIQPAKLEDSAVYLCASSLGGNPYNSPLHFGNGTRLTVT.

This clonotype appeared a few times. The CDR3 nucleotides read TGTGCCACTCATTCTGGGGCAAAAAGCTCCTACAATGAGCAGTTCTTC. As protein: CATHSGAKSSYNEQFF. The chain carries TRBV5-4 and TRBJ2-1; tentative D call: TRBD1 (5 bases). The CDR3 runs to 16 residues. The germline gives CDR1 SGHNT, CDR2 YYREEE (reference sequence). Trimming pared 9 bases from V and 0 bases from J, leaving 19 bases between. Full variable domain (missing parts from reference TRBV5-4 and TRBJ2-1): ETGVTQSPTHLIKTRGQQVTLRCSSQSGHNTVSWYQQALGQGPQFIFQYYREEENGRGNFPPRFSGLQFPNYSSELNVNALELDDSALYLCATHSGAKSSYNEQFFGPGTRLTVL.

CDR3 bases: TGTGCCTGCCGCACTACGAGCCGGGGAGCCACAAACACGCAGTATTTT. This sequence encodes CACRTTSRGATNTQYF. V and J are TRBV12-3 or TRBV12-4 and TRBJ2-3; D is possibly TRBD2 (5 bases). The CDR3 length is 16 residues. V dropped 11 bases and J dropped 9 bases, with 30 bases sitting between them.